The 9 T cell receptor beta chains given below trace back to one sample, sequenced in a study of shared clonotypes between healthy human individuals. Here immunoSEQ multiplex PCR was the method, and the copy in TCRdb shows in-frame clones only, minus some. The table lists approximately 400,000 clones, 90% to 97% of them singletons. The sample taken for sequencing was memory CD8+ T cells sorted from blood. Indicated subset: CD45RO+ cells pooled with CCR7-negative TemRA cells. These receptors were taken from a young man in good health.

The chain couples TRBV28 to TRBJ1-5; no clear D. The V gene's germline CDR1 is MDHEN and CDR2 SYDVKM. V lost 3 bases and J 3 bases, leaving 18 bases between the germline ends. This CDR3 region has 17 residues. CDR3 region: CASSLGSSTPYNQPQHF. The CDR3 region has the DNA TGTGCCAGCAGTTTGGGGAGCTCTACGCCTTACAATCAGCCCCAGCATTTT.

The chain couples TRBV4-2 to TRBJ2-7; TRBD2 aligns across 7 bases. CDR3 length: 18 residues. The germline V gene has CDR1 LGHNA and CDR2 YNFKEQ. The V gene end was trimmed by 1 base and the J gene end by 0 bases; junction bases not matched to a gene: 12. Here the CDR3 DNA reads TGTGCCAGCAGCCAAGTCACCGGCGGGAGCCAGAGCTCCTACGAGCAGTACTTC. This encodes CASSQVTGGSQSSYEQYF.

The chain recombines TRBV29-1 with TRBJ2-5; a weak D match, TRBD2 (5 bases). CDR1 and CDR2 from the germline V gene are SQVTM and ANQGSEA. Trimming shortened V by 4 bases and J by 3 bases, and 6 bases separated the two germline ends. This CDR3 has 11 amino acids. The CDR3 nucleotides are TGCAGCGTTGCGGGGAAAGAGACCCAGTACTTC. Translating gives CSVAGKETQYF.

The chain carries TRBV25-1 and TRBJ2-5, with D tentatively TRBD1 or TRBD2 (7 bases each). In germline, CDR1 is MGHDK, CDR2 SYGVNS. Deletions cut 5 bases from V and 2 bases from J, with 15 bases between. This CDR3 region has 15 residues. CDR3: CASSSRGGRQETQYF. CDR3 nucleotide sequence: TGTGCCAGCAGTTCCAGGGGGGGGCGGCAAGAGACCCAGTACTTC.

The chain carries TRBV28 and TRBJ2-5; D gene ambiguous. Trimming removed 5 bases at V and 5 bases at J, with 18 bases between. Germline values: CDR1 MDHEN, CDR2 SYDVKM. The CDR3 runs 15 residues. The CDR3 DNA reads TGTGCCAGCAGTATTAGAAGCTTCGGAAGCGAGACCCAGTACTTC. Its protein product is CASSIRSFGSETQYF.

The chain has TRBV28 and TRBJ2-1; D might be TRBD1 (5 bases). This CDR3 region has 13 residues. Germline V gene sequence: CDR1 MDHEN, CDR2 SYDVKM. The ends were cut back, 7 bases at V and 6 bases at J, with 13 bases in the middle. CDR3: CASTPTGINEQFF. The CDR3 coding sequence is TGTGCCAGCACCCCCACAGGTATCAATGAGCAGTTCTTC.

The chain has TRBV4-1 and TRBJ1-1; D might be TRBD1 (5 bases). Germline assignment: CDR1 MGHRA and CDR2 YSYEKL. Between the trimmed V and J ends, which lost 1 base and 1 base, there was a span of 10 bases. CDR3 length equals 15 residues. Written as DNA, the CDR3 is TGCGCCAGCAGCCAAGTATGGCAGGGGAACACTGAAGCTTTCTTT. Translated: CASSQVWQGNTEAFF.

The V call is TRBV19, the J call TRBJ2-1; D is unclear. Germline CDR1 LNHDA, CDR2 SQIVND (reference sequence). The CDR3 loop spans 12 amino acids. V lost 0 bases and J 12 bases, leaving 9 bases between the germline ends. CDR3: CASSIDLGRQFF. CDR3 coding DNA: TGTGCCAGTAGTATAGATCTAGGGCGGCAGTTCTTC. Looking up the rest from reference TRBV19 and TRBJ2-1 gives the full variable domain: DGGITQSPKYLFRKEGQNVTLSCEQNLNHDAMYWYRQDPGQGLRLIYYSQIVNDFQKGDIAEGYSVSREKKESFPLTVTSAQKNPTAFYLCASSIDLGRQFFGPGTRLTVL.

The chain joins TRBV6-5 to TRBJ1-4; 10 nucleotides match TRBD1. The CDR3 is 15 residues long. Germline trimming cut 6 bases from V and 5 bases from J; bases unmatched to any gene: 6. CDR1 is MNHEY, CDR2 SVGAGI, per germline. The CDR3 DNA sequence: TGTGCCAGCAGAGTACAGGGACAGGGGAATGAAAAACTGTTTTTT. Protein: CASRVQGQGNEKLFF.